What follows are 22 T cell receptor beta chains derived from one specimen sequenced in a study of regulatory T cells in long-lasting Graves disease. Noted time point: persistent/refractory GD, antithyroid drugs over 5 years with positive TRAb. Preparation of the TCR library used RNA extracted from PBMCs. In building TCR beta libraries, iRepertoire HTBI primers were used together with Arm-PCR of CDR3 regions. Each CDR3 protein is one row after TCRdb ran MiXCR on the multiplex PCR reads. The profile covers over 300,000 distinct CDR3 sequences, with 15% to 20% appearing a single time and 29% taken by the ten largest. Sample: peripheral blood mononuclear cells (PBMCs), taken when the disease was refractory, from a patient treated with antithyroid drugs. Receptor source: a female donor with Graves disease.

This clonotype was recorded at least ten times. The gene calls are TRBV28 and TRBJ1-2; D is ambiguous. Trimming removed 6 bases at V and 4 bases at J, with 15 bases between. CDR1 is MDHEN and CDR2 is SYDVKM in the germline V gene. The CDR3 runs to 14 residues. For the CDR3, the DNA is TGTGCCAGCAGCCCCCCTACAAGTCCCTATGGCTACACCTTC. Its protein product is CASSPPTSPYGYTF.

This clonotype was picked up many times. V gene TRBV30 combines with J gene TRBJ1-2, with D perhaps TRBD1 (6 bases). V dropped 4 bases and J dropped 7 bases, with 13 bases sitting between them. The CDR3 extends over 12 amino acids. Germline lookup yields CDR1 GTSNPN and CDR2 SVGIG (reference sequence). The CDR3 coding sequence is TGTGCCTGGAAATCCGGGGGGCGTGGCTACACCTTC. Translation: CAWKSGGRGYTF.

V and J are TRBV4-1 and TRBJ2-7; a possible D gene is TRBD2 (5 bases). The CDR3 has 18 residues. Trimming took off 5 bases at V and 0 bases at J, with 23 bases between the two ends. Germline CDR1 MGHRA, CDR2 YSYEKL. The CDR3 spells CASSKGSGSDTSSYEQYF. CDR3 nucleotides: TGCGCCAGCAGCAAAGGGTCGGGCTCCGATACTAGCTCCTACGAGCAGTACTTC.

This clonotype was counted ten times or more. The CDR3 sequence is CASSSRTGGDQPQHF. Here the CDR3 DNA reads TGTGCCAGCAGTTCACGGACAGGGGGTGATCAGCCCCAGCATTTT. The V and J genes are TRBV6-2 or TRBV6-3 and TRBJ1-5, with TRBD1 matching 10 bases. The trim removed 4 bases at V and 5 bases at J, leaving 5 bases unmatched. Germline V gene lookup returns CDR1 MNHEY and CDR2 SVGEGT. This CDR3 is 15 amino acids long.

This clonotype appeared many times. The chain carries TRBV28 and TRBJ1-5, with 10 nucleotides matching TRBD1. Germline V gene data show CDR1 as MDHEN and CDR2 as SYDVKM. Trimming at V came to 3 bases and at J to 7 bases, leaving 9 bases not matched to a gene. This CDR3 has 16 residues. The CDR3: CASSFADRGRWQPQHF. Here the CDR3 DNA reads TGTGCCAGCAGTTTCGCCGACAGGGGGCGCTGGCAGCCCCAGCATTTT. Together with reference TRBV28 and TRBJ1-5, the CDR3 gives the full variable domain: DVKVTQSSRYLVKRTGEKVFLECVQDMDHENMFWYRQDPGLGLRLIYFSYDVKMKEKGDIPEGYSVSREKKERFSLILESASTNQTSMYLCASSFADRGRWQPQHFGDGTRLSIL.

The chain uses TRBV4-2 and TRBJ2-5, with a weak D call TRBD1 (5 bases). Germline CDR1 is LGHNA and CDR2 is YNFKEQ. The V end lost 0 bases, the J end lost 4 bases, and 12 bases lay between the germline ends. There are 15 residues in the CDR3. The CDR3 coding sequence is TGTGCCAGCAGCCAAGAAAAGGCAAGGGGAGAGACCCAGTACTTC. This codes for CASSQEKARGETQYF.

This clonotype was observed many times. This chain uses TRBV7-9 with TRBJ2-5; D call uncertain. Germline V gene data show CDR1 as SEHNR and CDR2 as FQNEAQ (reference sequence). V shed 5 bases and J shed 0 bases, with 19 bases lying between them. The CDR3 is 17 amino acids. The CDR3 sequence: CASSPSPGRIDQETQYF. The CDR3 DNA reads as TGTGCCAGCAGCCCGAGCCCCGGACGGATAGACCAAGAGACCCAGTACTTC. Full variable domain (rest looked up from reference TRBV7-9 and TRBJ2-5): DTGVSQNPRHKITKRGQNVTFRCDPISEHNRLYWYRQTLGQGPEFLTYFQNEAQLEKSRLLSDRFSAERPKGSFSTLEIQRTEQGDSAMYLCASSPSPGRIDQETQYFGPGTRLLVL.

The chain recombines TRBV4-1 with TRBJ1-2; 7 nucleotides agree with TRBD1. Per germline, CDR1 MGHRA and CDR2 YSYEKL. The ends lost 2 bases at V and 7 bases at J; junction bases unmatched: 7. This CDR3 contains 14 residues. The CDR3 DNA is TGCGCCAGCAGCCAAATACAGGGGTACCGTGGCTACACCTTC. Its protein is CASSQIQGYRGYTF.

This clonotype was seen ten or more times. The chain recombines TRBV18 with TRBJ2-7; D perhaps matches TRBD1 (5 bases). The germline V gene has CDR1 KGHSH and CDR2 LQKENI. This CDR3 is 14 amino acids long. Trimming pared 1 base from V and 4 bases from J, leaving 11 bases between. The CDR3 spells CASSPLGRVYEQYF. CDR3 DNA sequence: TGTGCCAGCTCACCACTGGGCAGGGTTTACGAGCAGTACTTC. Together with reference TRBV18 and TRBJ2-7, the CDR3 gives the full variable domain: NAGVMQNPRHLVRRRGQEARLRCSPMKGHSHVYWYRQLPEEGLKFMVYLQKENIIDESGMPKERFSAEFPKEGPSILRIQQVVRGDSAAYFCASSPLGRVYEQYFGPGTRLTVT.

Ten or more counts support this clonotype. The chain combines TRBV2 with TRBJ2-2; the D is unclear. Trimming cost V 6 bases and J 6 bases, with 5 bases left between them. Germline V gene sequence: CDR1 SNHLY, CDR2 FYNNEI. The CDR3 totals 11 residues. This CDR3 is CASSEAGELFF. The CDR3 nucleotides are TGTGCCAGCAGCGAGGCCGGGGAGCTGTTTTTT. The variable domain in full, with the rest retrieved from reference TRBV2 and TRBJ2-2, is EPEVTQTPSHQVTQMGQEVILRCVPISNHLYFYWYRQILGQKVEFLVSFYNNEISEKSEIFDDQFSVERPDGSNFTLKIRSTKLEDSAMYFCASSEAGELFFGEGSRLTVL.

At least ten counts were recorded for this clonotype. V is TRBV2 and J is TRBJ1-5; D ambiguous. CDR3 length equals 17 residues. The V gene's germline CDR1 is SNHLY and CDR2 FYNNEI. V dropped 2 bases and J dropped 7 bases, with 21 bases sitting between them. The CDR3 bases are TGTGCCAGCAGTGAAAGGTGGGGTCGCGTTAATATACAGCCCCAGCATTTT. Translated: CASSERWGRVNIQPQHF.

J is TRBJ2-2 and V is TRBV5-1; TRBD1 matches at 7 bases. There are 16 residues in the CDR3. V lost 0 bases and J lost 5; bases outside the gene matches: 7. Germline CDR1 SGHRS, CDR2 YFSETQ. The CDR3 coding sequence is TGCGCCAGCAGCTTGGTAGGGGGCGCCGGAACCGGGGAGCTGTTTTTT. Encoded protein: CASSLVGGAGTGELFF.

The chain recombines TRBV5-1 with TRBJ2-7; TRBD1 matches at 8 bases. This CDR3 contains 14 residues. After removal of 3 bases from V and 2 bases from J, the junction contained 4 bases not matched to a gene. The germline V gene encodes CDR1 SGHRS and CDR2 YFSETQ. The CDR3, as DNA: TGCGCCAGCAGCTGGGGGGACAGGCCCTACGAGCAGTACTTC. This codes for CASSWGDRPYEQYF.

This rearrangement joins TRBV7-2 to TRBJ2-7; 11 bases map to TRBD1. This CDR3 has 15 residues. Germline V gives CDR1 SGHTA, CDR2 FQGNSA. J lost 7 bases, V lost 4 bases, and 9 bases had no gene match. The DNA of the CDR3 is TGTGCCAGCAGCTCCCAGTGGACAGGGGGCTGGGAGCAGTACTTC. Protein: CASSSQWTGGWEQYF.

The rearrangement joins TRBV6-1 to TRBJ2-2; 7 nucleotides agree with TRBD1. The trim removed 1 base at V and 3 bases at J, leaving 8 bases unmatched. The CDR3 runs to 17 residues. In germline, CDR1 is MNHNS, CDR2 SASEGT. This CDR3 reads CASSEGPDRTDTGELFF. The DNA for the CDR3 is TGTGCCAGCAGTGAAGGCCCGGACAGGACCGACACCGGGGAGCTGTTTTTT.

This CDR3 reads CSAYTNYGYTF. CDR3 coding DNA: TGCAGCGCATACACCAACTATGGCTACACCTTC. This chain links TRBV29-1 with TRBJ1-2, with D unresolved. This CDR3 contains 11 residues. V lost 7 bases and J lost 2, with 8 bases in between. From germline, CDR1 is SQVTM and CDR2 ANQGSEA.

The CDR3 is CSVRGSGQPQHF. Written as DNA, the CDR3 is TGCAGCGTTCGAGGGTCGGGTCAGCCCCAGCATTTT. V is TRBV29-1 and J is TRBJ1-5; D is unclear. The CDR3 has 12 amino acids. In germline, CDR1 is SQVTM, CDR2 ANQGSEA. The V and J ends lost 5 bases and 6 bases respectively, with 11 bases between them.

The rearrangement joins TRBV5-1 to TRBJ2-5; D is ambiguous. This CDR3 has 15 residues. Germline V gives CDR1 SGHRS, CDR2 YFSETQ. V was clipped by 3 bases and J by 6 bases, with 18 bases between them. As DNA, the CDR3 is TGCGCCAGCAGCTACTCCGGGTTCGAGGAGAAGACCCAGTACTTC. Encoded protein: CASSYSGFEEKTQYF.

This clonotype was picked up many times. The chain uses TRBV12-3 or TRBV12-4 and TRBJ2-5, with D perhaps matching TRBD1 or TRBD2 (5 bases each). Trimming removed 6 bases from V and 4 bases from J, with 18 bases in between. The CDR3 covers 15 residues. This CDR3 is CASRPTGLRGETQYF. CDR3 nucleotide sequence: TGTGCCAGCAGGCCTACAGGCCTACGGGGAGAGACCCAGTACTTC.

Ten or more counts support this clonotype. This chain connects TRBV10-2 to TRBJ1-5; TRBD1 matches at 10 bases. This CDR3 has 16 amino acids. The germline V gene encodes CDR1 WSHSY and CDR2 SAAADI. Losses at the gene ends were 6 bases for V and 2 bases for J; bases not matched to a gene: 7. This chain's CDR3 is CASSPAGTGGNQPQHF. The CDR3 nucleotides are TGCGCCAGCAGCCCGGCCGGGACAGGGGGCAATCAGCCCCAGCATTTT.

A few counts support this clonotype. The chain carries TRBV4-1 and TRBJ2-5; D is unresolved. Germline-derived CDR1 and CDR2 are MGHRA and YSYEKL. V lost 0 bases and J lost 3, with 11 bases in between. CDR3 length equals 15 residues. The CDR3 spells CASSQDYRPKETQYF. In nucleotides, the CDR3 is TGCGCCAGCAGCCAAGATTATCGACCGAAAGAGACCCAGTACTTC.

This clonotype has a count of ten or more. The V and J genes are TRBV5-1 and TRBJ1-6; a weak D match, TRBD1 (6 bases). Germline V gene sequence: CDR1 SGHRS, CDR2 YFSETQ. The CDR3 is 15 amino acids. The V and J ends lost 5 bases and 7 bases respectively, with 16 bases between them. The CDR3 region is CASSSYGGPNSPLHF. CDR3 nucleotide sequence: TGCGCCAGCAGTTCTTACGGGGGGCCGAATTCACCCCTCCACTTT. The complete variable domain, with remaining parts taken from reference TRBV5-1 and TRBJ1-6, reads KAGVTQTPRYLIKTRGQQVTLSCSPISGHRSVSWYQQTPGQGLQFLFEYFSETQRNKGNFPGRFSGRQFSNSRSEMNVSTLELGDSALYLCASSSYGGPNSPLHFGNGTRLTVT.